This T cell receptor (beta chain) is from a study of radiotherapy plus CTLA-4 blockade in lung cancer. Looking at the study overall: With over 25% of patients having disease control, objective responses were seen in about 19%. Findings and caveats of the study: Researchers report tumor-derived TCR clones expanding in blood after radiotherapy plus ipilimumab.

Germline V gives CDR1 SGHVS, CDR2 FNYEAQ. V lost 5 bases and J lost 0; bases outside the gene matches: 7. The CDR3 is 16 residues long. A word on this clone: Its specificity is not known.

Each patient with chemo-refractory metastatic non-small-cell lung cancer was treated with focal radiation plus CTLA-4 blockade using ipilimumab. Only in-frame clones appear in the TCRdb table, and some are missing; sequencing was by immunoSEQ multiplex PCR. The data hold some 62,000 clones, with roughly 80% observed a single time. The sample in question was peripheral blood, obtained from a patient treated with radiotherapy plus ipilimumab. The sequence was obtained from a human donor with non-small cell lung cancer who had a complete response to radiotherapy plus ipilimumab. V and J are TRBV7-6 and TRBJ2-3; 8 bases are a match to TRBD2. The CDR3 DNA reads as TGTGCCAGCAGCGAAATAGCGGGGAAAAGCACAGATACGCAGTATTTT. Its protein product is CASSEIAGKSTDTQYF.